A selection of T cell receptor beta chains follows, all from one sample in a study of tumor-infiltrating lymphocytes in primary liver carcinoma. In TCRdb, the multiplex PCR reads were re-called with MiXCR into one record per CDR3 protein. The data contain about 21,000 distinct CDR3 sequences, around three quarters of them singletons. Source material: liver tumor tissue from sampling region 1. The receptor source for this set is a man aged 40-49 years with primary liver carcinoma and hepatitis B virus infection. CDR3s include the opening cysteine and the closing phenylalanine or tryptophan. D genes are given only for firm matches. Part of the rows lack a size; the others show once, few, many or a class for expanded clones.

size: once; V: TRBV20-1; D: TRBD2; J: TRBJ2-1; DNA: TGCAGTGCTAGTGCCCCGGCTAGCGGGAGGGCAGGAGAGCACTTCTTC; CDR3: CSASAPASGRAGEHFF
size: -; V: TRBV10-3; D: -; J: TRBJ2-3; DNA: TGTGTCATCAGTGATCAAGATACGCAGTATTTT; CDR3: CVISDQDTQYF
size: -; V: TRBV11-2; D: -; J: TRBJ1-1; DNA: TGTGCCAGCAGCCCATCCGGGAGGTTGGTGAACACTGAAGCTTTCTTC; CDR3: CASSPSGRLVNTEAFF
size: once; V: TRBV6-2/TRBV6-3; D: -; J: TRBJ2-7; DNA: TGTGCCAGCTGTTACGGGCAGCACAGCTACGTGCTGTACTTC; CDR3: CASCYGQHSYVLYF
size: -; V: TRBV30; D: TRBD1; J: TRBJ1-3; DNA: TGTGTCTGGTCAGGGGGCAATTTTGGAAGCACCATATATTTT; CDR3: CVWSGGNFGSTIYF
size: -; V: TRBV7-9; D: TRBD2; J: TRBJ2-3; DNA: TGTGCCAGCAGCTGGCCACCGGGACTAGCGGGAGGGCCGGCTTCAGAAACGCAGTATTTT; CDR3: CASSWPPGLAGGPASETQYF
size: -; V: TRBV11-2; D: TRBD1; J: TRBJ2-3; DNA: TGTGCCAGCAGCTTAGTCAGTGGGACAGGGGGCAAAACAGATACGCATTATTTT; CDR3: CASSLVSGTGGKTDTHYF
size: few; V: TRBV4-2; D: TRBD2; J: TRBJ2-2; DNA: TGTGCCAGCAGCCAAGGGGCTAGCGGGAGTCTAAATCCCGGGGAGCTGTATTTT; CDR3: CASSQGASGSLNPGELYF
size: few; V: TRBV5-5; D: TRBD2; J: TRBJ2-3; DNA: TGTGCCGGCAGCCCGGTGGGGGAGGGCACAGATACACAGTATTTT; CDR3: CAGSPVGEGTDTQYF
size: -; V: TRBV7-9; D: TRBD2; J: TRBJ2-3; DNA: TGCGCCAGCAGCTGGTCCCCGGGACTAGCGGGAGGGCCGGCTTCAGATACGCAGTATTTT; CDR3: CASSWSPGLAGGPASDTQYF
size: -; V: TRBV9; D: -; J: TRBJ2-5; DNA: TGTGCCAGCAGCGTAGGCGGACAGTACCAAGAGACCCAGTACTTC; CDR3: CASSVGGQYQETQYF
size: -; V: TRBV4-1; D: -; J: TRBJ2-1; DNA: TGCACCAGCAGCCCGCTCGGTAACAACAACAATAAACAGTTCTTC; CDR3: CTSSPLGNNNNKQFF
size: -; V: TRBV5-6; D: -; J: TRBJ2-7; DNA: TGTGCCAGCAGCTTGAGGGGACACGAGCATTACTTC; CDR3: CASSLRGHEHYF
size: many; V: TRBV5-1; D: -; J: TRBJ2-2; DNA: TGCGCCAGCAGCTCGGACACCCGGAACACCGGGGAGCTGTTTTTT; CDR3: CASSSDTRNTGELFF
size: -; V: TRBV11-3; D: -; J: TRBJ2-3; DNA: TGTGCCAGCAGCTCTGGACTTCGCATTGATACGCAGTATTTT; CDR3: CASSSGLRIDTQYF
size: -; V: TRBV30; D: -; J: TRBJ2-1; DNA: TGTGCCTGGAGGCAGAAAGGAAGATCCTACAATGGGCAGTTCTTC; CDR3: CAWRQKGRSYNGQFF
size: many; V: TRBV5-5; D: -; J: TRBJ2-7; DNA: TGTGCCAGCAGCTTGGAAGCGGTCCAGCGTAGCGAGCAGTACTTC; CDR3: CASSLEAVQRSEQYF
size: -; V: TRBV7-9; D: -; J: TRBJ2-2; DNA: TGTGCCAGCAGGTCGAACATTGGGGAGCTGTTTTTT; CDR3: CASRSNIGELFF
size: medium-sized; V: TRBV5-4; D: -; J: TRBJ2-2; DNA: TGTGCCAGCAGCCCGGATGGCGGGGTGAACACCGGGGAGCTGTTTTTT; CDR3: CASSPDGGVNTGELFF
size: -; V: TRBV6-5; D: -; J: TRBJ2-2; DNA: TGTGCCAGCAGTTACACAGTGGATGGCACCGGGGAGCTGTTTTTT; CDR3: CASSYTVDGTGELFF